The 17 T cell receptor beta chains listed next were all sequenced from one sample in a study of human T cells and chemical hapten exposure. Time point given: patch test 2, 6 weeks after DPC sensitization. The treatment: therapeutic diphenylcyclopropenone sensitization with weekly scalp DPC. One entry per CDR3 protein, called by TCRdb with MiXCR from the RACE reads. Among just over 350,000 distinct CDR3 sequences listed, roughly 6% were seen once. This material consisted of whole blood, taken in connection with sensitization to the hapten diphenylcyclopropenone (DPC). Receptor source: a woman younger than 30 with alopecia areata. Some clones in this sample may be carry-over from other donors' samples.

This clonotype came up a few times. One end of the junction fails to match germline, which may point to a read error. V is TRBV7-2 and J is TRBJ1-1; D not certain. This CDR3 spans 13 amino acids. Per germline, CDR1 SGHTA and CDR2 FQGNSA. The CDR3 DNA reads TGTGTCAGCAGCTGGTCAGCGAACACTGAAGCTTTCTTT. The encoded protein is CVSSWSANTEAFF.

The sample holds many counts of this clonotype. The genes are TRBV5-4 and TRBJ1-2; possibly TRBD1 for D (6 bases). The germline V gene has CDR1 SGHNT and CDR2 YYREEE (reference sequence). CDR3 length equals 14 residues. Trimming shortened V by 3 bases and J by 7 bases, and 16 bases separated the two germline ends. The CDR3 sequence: CASSWKSGTIGYTF. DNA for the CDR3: TGTGCCAGCAGCTGGAAGAGCGGGACAATTGGCTACACCTTC. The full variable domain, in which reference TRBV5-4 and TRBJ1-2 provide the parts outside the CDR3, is ETGVTQSPTHLIKTRGQQVTLRCSSQSGHNTVSWYQQALGQGPQFIFQYYREEENGRGNFPPRFSGLQFPNYSSELNVNALELDDSALYLCASSWKSGTIGYTFGSGTRLTVV.

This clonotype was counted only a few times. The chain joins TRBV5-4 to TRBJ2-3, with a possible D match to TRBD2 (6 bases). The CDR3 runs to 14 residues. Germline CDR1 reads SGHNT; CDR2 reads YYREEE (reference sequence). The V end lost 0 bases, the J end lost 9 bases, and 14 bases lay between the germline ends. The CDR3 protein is CASSLVGPGETQYF. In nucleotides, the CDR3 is TGTGCCAGCAGCTTGGTTGGTCCGGGGGAGACGCAGTATTTT.

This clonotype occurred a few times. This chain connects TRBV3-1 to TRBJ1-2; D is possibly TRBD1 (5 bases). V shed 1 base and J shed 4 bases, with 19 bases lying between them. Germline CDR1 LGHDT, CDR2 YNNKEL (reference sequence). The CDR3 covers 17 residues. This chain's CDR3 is CASSQGRPGTTGYGYTF. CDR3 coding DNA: TGTGCCAGCAGCCAAGGAAGACCTGGGACCACGGGCTATGGCTACACCTTC.

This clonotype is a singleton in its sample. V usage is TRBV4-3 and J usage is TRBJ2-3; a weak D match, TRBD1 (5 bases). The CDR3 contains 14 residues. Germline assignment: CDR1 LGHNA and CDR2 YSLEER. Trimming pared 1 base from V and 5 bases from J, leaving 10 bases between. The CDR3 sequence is CASSQGGTLDTQYF. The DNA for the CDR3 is TGCGCCAGCAGCCAAGGGGGCACTTTAGATACGCAGTATTTT.

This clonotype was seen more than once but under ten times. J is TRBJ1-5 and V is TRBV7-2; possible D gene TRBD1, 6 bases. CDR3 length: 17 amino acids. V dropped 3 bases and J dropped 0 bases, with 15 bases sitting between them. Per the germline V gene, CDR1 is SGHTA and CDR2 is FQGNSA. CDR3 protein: CASSFATGPFSNQPQHF. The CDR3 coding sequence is TGTGCCAGCAGCTTTGCGACAGGTCCCTTTAGCAATCAGCCCCAGCATTTT. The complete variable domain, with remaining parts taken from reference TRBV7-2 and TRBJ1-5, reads GAGVSQSPSNKVTEKGKDVELRCDPISGHTALYWYRQSLGQGLEFLIYFQGNSAPDKSGLPSDRFSAERTGGSVSTLTIQRTQQEDSAVYLCASSFATGPFSNQPQHFGDGTRLSIL.

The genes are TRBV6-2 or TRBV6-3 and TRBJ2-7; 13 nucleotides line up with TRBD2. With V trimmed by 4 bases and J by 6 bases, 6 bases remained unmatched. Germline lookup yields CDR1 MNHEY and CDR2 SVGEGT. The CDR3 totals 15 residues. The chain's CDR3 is CASSSRGLAGFEQYF. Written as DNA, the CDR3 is TGTGCCAGCAGTTCACGGGGACTAGCGGGGTTCGAGCAGTACTTC.

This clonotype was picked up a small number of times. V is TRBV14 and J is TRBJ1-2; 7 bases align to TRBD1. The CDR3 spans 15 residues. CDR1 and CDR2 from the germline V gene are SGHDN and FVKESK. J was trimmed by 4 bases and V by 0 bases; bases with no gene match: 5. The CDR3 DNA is TGTGCCAGCAGCCAAGATCGGACAGGTCCCTATGGCTACACCTTC. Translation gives CASSQDRTGPYGYTF.

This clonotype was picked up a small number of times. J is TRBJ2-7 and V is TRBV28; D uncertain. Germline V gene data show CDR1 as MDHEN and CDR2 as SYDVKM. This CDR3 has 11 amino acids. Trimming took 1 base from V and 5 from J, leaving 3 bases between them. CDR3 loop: CASSLYHEQYF. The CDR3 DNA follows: TGTGCCAGCAGTTTATACCACGAGCAGTACTTC.

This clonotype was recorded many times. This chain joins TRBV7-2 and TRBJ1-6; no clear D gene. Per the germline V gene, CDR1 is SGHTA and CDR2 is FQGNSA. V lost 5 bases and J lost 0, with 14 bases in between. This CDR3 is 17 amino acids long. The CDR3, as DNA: TGTGCCAGCAGCCGGACCTTAACGAGCTCCTATAATTCACCCCTCCACTTT. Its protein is CASSRTLTSSYNSPLHF.

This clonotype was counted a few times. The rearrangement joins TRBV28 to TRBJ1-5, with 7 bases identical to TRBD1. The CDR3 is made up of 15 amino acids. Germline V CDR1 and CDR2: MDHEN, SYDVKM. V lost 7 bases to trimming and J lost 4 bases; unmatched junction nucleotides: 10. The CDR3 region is CASKTGQNLNQPQHF. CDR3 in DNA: TGTGCCAGCAAAACGGGACAGAACCTAAATCAGCCCCAGCATTTT.

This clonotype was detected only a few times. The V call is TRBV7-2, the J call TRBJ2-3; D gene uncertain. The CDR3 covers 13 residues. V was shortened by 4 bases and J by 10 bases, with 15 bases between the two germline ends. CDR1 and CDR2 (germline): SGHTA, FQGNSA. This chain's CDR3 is CASSYSPGNSQYF. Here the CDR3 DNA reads TGTGCCAGCAGCTATAGTCCGGGTAATTCGCAGTATTTT.

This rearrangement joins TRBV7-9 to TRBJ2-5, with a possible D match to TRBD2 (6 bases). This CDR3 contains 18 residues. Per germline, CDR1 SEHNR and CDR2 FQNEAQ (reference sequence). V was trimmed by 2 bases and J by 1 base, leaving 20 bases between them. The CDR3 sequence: CASSLKRGALPFQETQYF. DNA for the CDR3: TGTGCCAGCAGCTTAAAGCGCGGGGCCCTTCCGTTCCAAGAGACCCAGTACTTC.

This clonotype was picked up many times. Here the CDR3 DNA reads TGTGCCAGCGGCCCCTCTAGCGCAGATACGCAGTATTTT. Translating gives CASGPSSADTQYF. V is TRBV6-5 and J is TRBJ2-3; perhaps TRBD2 as D (6 bases). The CDR3 has 13 residues. V gave up 8 bases and J gave up 4 bases, with 13 bases separating them. CDR1 is MNHEY and CDR2 is SVGAGI in the germline V gene.

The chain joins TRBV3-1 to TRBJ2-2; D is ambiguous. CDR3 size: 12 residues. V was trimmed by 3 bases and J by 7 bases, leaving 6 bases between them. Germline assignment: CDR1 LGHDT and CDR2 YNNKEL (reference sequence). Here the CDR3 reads CASSHLDGELFF. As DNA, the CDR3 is TGTGCCAGCAGCCATTTGGACGGGGAGCTGTTTTTT.

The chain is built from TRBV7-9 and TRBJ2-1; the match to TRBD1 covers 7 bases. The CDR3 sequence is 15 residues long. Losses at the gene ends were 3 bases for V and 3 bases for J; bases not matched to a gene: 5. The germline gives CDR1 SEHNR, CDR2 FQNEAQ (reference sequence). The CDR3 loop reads CASSLEGGLYNEQFF. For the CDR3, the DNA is TGTGCCAGCAGCTTGGAAGGGGGCCTCTACAATGAGCAGTTCTTC.

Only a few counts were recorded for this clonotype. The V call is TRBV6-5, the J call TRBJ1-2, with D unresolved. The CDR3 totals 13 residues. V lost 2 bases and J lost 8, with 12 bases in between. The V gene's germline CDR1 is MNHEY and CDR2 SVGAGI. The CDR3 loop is CASSYGPGRGYTF. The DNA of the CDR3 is TGTGCCAGCAGTTACGGTCCAGGACGAGGCTACACCTTC.